Here is one T cell receptor (beta chain) with its context. What it binds is not known. The data were taken from a study of brain metastases from non-small cell lung cancer. Study conclusions and caveats: T-cell infiltration was lower in brain metastases than primaries (P < 0.001). Metastases had sparse T cells but largely shared repertoires with primaries. In about 64% of brain metastases, T-cell clones were expanded compared with matched primary tumors.

Profiling relied on immunoSEQ multiplex PCR, and the TCRdb table lists in-frame clones only, not all of them. Among under 400 clones, roughly 90% were seen once, and the ten largest hold 5.5% to 7%. This CDR3 region has 12 residues. Germline V gene sequence: CDR1 PRHDT, CDR2 FYEKMQ (reference sequence). V was pared by 5 bases and J by 5 bases, with 9 bases between. The sequencing input was tissue from a brain metastasis. The clonotype was recovered from a donor aged 40 or older with non-small cell lung cancer. V is TRBV13 and J is TRBJ1-1; D possibly corresponds to TRBD1 (6 bases). The CDR3 region has the DNA TGTGCCAGCAGCCTTCAGGGGACTGAAGCTTTCTTT. This encodes CASSLQGTEAFF.